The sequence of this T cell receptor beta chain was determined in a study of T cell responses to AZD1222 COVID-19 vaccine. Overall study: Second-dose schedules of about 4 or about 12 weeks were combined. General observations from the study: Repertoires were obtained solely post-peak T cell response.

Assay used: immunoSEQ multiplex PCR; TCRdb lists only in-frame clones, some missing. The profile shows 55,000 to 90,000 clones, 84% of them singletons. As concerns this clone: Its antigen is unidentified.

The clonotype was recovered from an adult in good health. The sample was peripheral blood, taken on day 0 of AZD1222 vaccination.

The CDR3 bases are TGTGCCAGCTCACCACTGGCCTCGGGCGAGCAGTACTTC. Its translation is CASSPLASGEQYF. The chain employs TRBV18 and TRBJ2-7, with D unclear. The CDR3 is 13 amino acids. Germline V gives CDR1 KGHSH, CDR2 LQKENI. The V gene lost 1 base and the J gene lost 6 bases, with 10 bases spanning the gap.